The T cell receptor (beta chain) under discussion was sequenced for a study of blood T cell repertoires in COVID-19 (dated by TCRdb to about 2020). At the level of the whole study: The collaborator samples originated in the United States, Italy and Spain and spanned the acute and convalescent phases of COVID-19. Where available, HLA class I and class II types were obtained from metadata supplied by the sample provider rather than from assay-based typing. Samples were obtained from the ongoing ImmuneRACE study (first 160 participants) and from 1,254 subjects provided by 6 global collaborators. The repertoires were released in a freely available public database meant as a resource for research on the immune response to SARS-CoV-2. Deeply sampled blood TCRbeta repertoires from subjects exposed to, actively infected with, or recovered from COVID-19 were included in the dataset. The sample metadata nearly always contained a de-identified subject ID, COVID-19 status, age in years and sex. The material from the prospective study consisted of cDNA or gDNA derived from T cells, B-cell-depleted T cells, or PBMCs. What the authors observed across the whole study: How much clinical and demographic metadata was included differed by source and by participant, and the metadata was provided uncurated.

The immunoSEQ Assay, a bias-controlled multiplex PCR, was used to amplify TCRbeta CDR3 regions from genomic DNA. Turning to the authors' computational methods: Nucleated cell counts per sample were estimated from amplification of reference gene primers within the assay. To quantify the absolute abundance of each unique TCRbeta CDR3 rearrangement, sequence reads were collapsed and filtered. For each sample, productive Simpson clonality was calculated as the square root of Simpson's diversity index over productive rearrangements. The clones in this table, taken by TCRdb from immuneACCESS, are in-frame only. Not every clone is retained; where verified, under half of the shortfall comes from an unresolved V gene, and the cause of the rest is unknown. V and J calls and clone size are those listed in that table; D and trimming were worked out from the DNA. For this sample there are 89,000 or so clones; around 88% appear just once. Under 8.5% of the sample comes from the top ten.

Its CDR3 holds 14 amino acids, cysteine through phenylalanine. Just the 42-base CDR3 DNA is kept, in frame starting at base 1. V and J are truncated by 4 bases and 6 bases respectively, leaving an intervening sequence of 16 bases. The germline V gene provides CDR1 SGHNT and CDR2 YENEEA. Remarks on this clone: The clone's antigen remains unknown. Base qualities were left out, and no much larger clone turns up one base away.

Whole blood was collected in K2EDTA tubes by collaborating institutions according to the institutions' own protocols. For TCRbeta analysis, collaborators shipped samples in one of three forms: frozen whole blood, isolated PBMCs, or DNA extracted from either of those sample types. Material for sequencing was peripheral blood. This clonotype originated in a man between 45 and 60 years old with active COVID-19. In this chain, TRBV11-3 is recombined with TRBJ2-7; a tentative D match to TRBD2 spans 5 bases. The nucleotides are TGTGCCAGCAGCTCCCCATGGAGGCCGGGCGAGCAGTACTTC. Its translation reads: CASSSPWRPGEQYF. The reference TRBV11-3 and TRBJ2-7 proteins fill in what lies around the CDR3, so the full variable domain reads EAGVVQSPRYKIIEKKQPVAFWCNPISGHNTLYWYLQNLGQGPELLIRYENEEAVDDSQLPKDRFSAERLKGVDSTLKIQPAELGDSAVYLCASSSPWRPGEQYFGPGTRLTVT.